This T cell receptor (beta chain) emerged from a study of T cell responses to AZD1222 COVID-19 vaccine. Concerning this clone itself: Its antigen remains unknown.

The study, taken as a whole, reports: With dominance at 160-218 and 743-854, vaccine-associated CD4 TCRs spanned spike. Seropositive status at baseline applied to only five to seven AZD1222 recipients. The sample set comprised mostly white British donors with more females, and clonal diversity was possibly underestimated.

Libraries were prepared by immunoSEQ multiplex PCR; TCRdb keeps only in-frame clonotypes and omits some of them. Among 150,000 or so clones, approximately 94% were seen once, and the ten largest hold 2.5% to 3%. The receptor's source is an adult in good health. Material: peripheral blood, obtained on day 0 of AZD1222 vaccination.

This CDR3 reads CATRTGNSPLHF. For the CDR3, the DNA is TGTGCCACCAGAACAGGGAATTCACCCCTCCACTTT. The chain employs TRBV24-1 and TRBJ1-6, with D perhaps TRBD1 (6 bases). From germline, CDR1 is KGHDR and CDR2 SFDVKD. Trimming shortened V by 7 bases and J by 7 bases, and 7 bases separated the two germline ends. There are 12 residues in the CDR3.